The following is a T cell receptor beta chain sequence with its context. The data derive from a study of T cell changes during pregnancy in multiple sclerosis. Sequencing was performed with immunoSEQ multiplex PCR; in TCRdb, only in-frame clones are kept and a portion is missing. Here the sample spans about 36,000 clones, 89% being singletons. V shed 5 bases and J 0 bases; nucleotides not matched to a gene: 7. Per the germline V gene, CDR1 is MNHNY and CDR2 is SVGAGI (reference sequence). The CDR3 spans 16 residues. The clonotype originates from a female donor with multiple sclerosis, enrolled in a pregnancy study. The chain has TRBV6-6 and TRBJ1-3, with TRBD1 matching over 7 bases. Here the sequenced sample was CD8+ T cells from peripheral blood mononuclear cells, taken in the third trimester of pregnancy. This chain's CDR3 is CASSGGQASSGNTIYF. The CDR3 DNA sequence: TGTGCCAGCAGTGGCGGACAGGCAAGCTCTGGAAACACCATATATTTT.